This T cell receptor (beta chain) derives from a study of control samples from healthy donors and cancer patients (dated by TCRdb to the early 2020s). Library preparation used the immunoSEQ multiplex PCR assay. Drawn from immuneACCESS, this table holds only the in-frame rearrangements with V and J called that TCRdb kept. Clones are partly lost; checked studies trace under half to an unresolved V gene and leave the rest unexplained. Counted in this sample were under 450,000 clones; over 75% of them appeared once. More than 6% of the sample comes from the top ten. Details on this clone: Its target antigen remains unknown. Base qualities are missing; no much larger clone stands one base away.

The sequenced material came from PBMCs. This receptor was taken from a man aged 35 to 55 with head and neck cancer.

This receptor carries the CDR3 CASSPLQGSYNEQFF. The nucleotide sequence reads as follows: TGTGCCAGCAGCCCCTTGCAGGGTTCTTACAATGAGCAGTTCTTC. Recombination linked TRBV5-4 to TRBJ2-1; the D gene is perhaps TRBD1, from 5 matching bases. V is reduced by 4 bases and J by 4 bases, leaving a spacing of 15 bases between them. CDR1 is given as SGHNT and CDR2 as YYREEE, both from the germline V gene (reference sequence). The CDR3, cysteine through phenylalanine, is 15 amino acids long. Only the CDR3 region is kept as DNA, spanning 45 bases read in frame from base 1.